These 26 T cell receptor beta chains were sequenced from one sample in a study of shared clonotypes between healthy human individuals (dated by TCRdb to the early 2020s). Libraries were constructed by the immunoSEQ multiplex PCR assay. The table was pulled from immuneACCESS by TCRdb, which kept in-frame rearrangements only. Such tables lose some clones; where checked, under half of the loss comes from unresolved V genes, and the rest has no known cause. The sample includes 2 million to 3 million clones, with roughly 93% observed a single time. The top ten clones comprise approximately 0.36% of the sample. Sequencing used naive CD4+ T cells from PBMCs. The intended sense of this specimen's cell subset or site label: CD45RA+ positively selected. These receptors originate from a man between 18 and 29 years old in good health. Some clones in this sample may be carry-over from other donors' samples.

In DNA form, the CDR3 reads TGTGCCAGCAGCTTAGCACCCCACTACGAGCAGTACTTC. Translated, it gives CASSLAPHYEQYF. The chain carries TRBV7-9 and TRBJ2-7; D is unclear. Germline lookup yields CDR1 SEHNR and CDR2 FQNEAQ (reference sequence). The CDR3 runs to 13 residues. The ends were cut back, 0 bases at V and 3 bases at J, with 6 bases in the middle.

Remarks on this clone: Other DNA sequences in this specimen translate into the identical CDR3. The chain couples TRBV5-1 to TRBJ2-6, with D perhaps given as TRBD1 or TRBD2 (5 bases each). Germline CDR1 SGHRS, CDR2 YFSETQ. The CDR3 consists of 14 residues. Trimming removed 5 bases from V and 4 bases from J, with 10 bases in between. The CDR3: CASSPGTGANVLTF. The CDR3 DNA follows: TGCGCCAGCAGTCCAGGGACCGGGGCCAACGTCCTGACTTTC.

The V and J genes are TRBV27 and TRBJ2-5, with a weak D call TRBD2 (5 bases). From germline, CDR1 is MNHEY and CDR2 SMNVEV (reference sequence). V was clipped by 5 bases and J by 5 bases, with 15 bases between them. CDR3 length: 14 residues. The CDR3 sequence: CASSRFGVWETQYF. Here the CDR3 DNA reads TGTGCCAGCAGTCGGTTCGGGGTCTGGGAGACCCAGTACTTC.

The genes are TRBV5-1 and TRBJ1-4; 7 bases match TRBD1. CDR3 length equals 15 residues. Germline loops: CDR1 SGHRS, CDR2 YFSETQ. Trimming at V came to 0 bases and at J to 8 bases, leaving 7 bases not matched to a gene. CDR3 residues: CASSLVGTVGEKLFF. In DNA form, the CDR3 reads TGCGCCAGCAGCTTGGTTGGGACAGTTGGCGAAAAACTGTTTTTT.

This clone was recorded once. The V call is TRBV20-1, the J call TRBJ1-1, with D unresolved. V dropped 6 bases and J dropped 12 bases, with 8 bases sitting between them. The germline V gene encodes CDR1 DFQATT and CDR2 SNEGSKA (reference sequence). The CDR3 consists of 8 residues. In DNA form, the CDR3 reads TGCAGTGCCCCCCCCACTTTCTTT. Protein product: CSAPPTFF.

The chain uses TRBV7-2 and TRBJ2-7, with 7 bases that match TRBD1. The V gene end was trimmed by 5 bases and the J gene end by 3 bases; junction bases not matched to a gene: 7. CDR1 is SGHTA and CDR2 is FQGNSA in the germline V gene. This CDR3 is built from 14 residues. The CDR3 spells CASSPWAGGYEQYF. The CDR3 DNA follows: TGTGCCAGCAGCCCCTGGGCAGGGGGCTACGAGCAGTACTTC. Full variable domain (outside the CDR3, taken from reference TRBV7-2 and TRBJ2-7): GAGVSQSPSNKVTEKGKDVELRCDPISGHTALYWYRQSLGQGLEFLIYFQGNSAPDKSGLPSDRFSAERTGGSVSTLTIQRTQQEDSAVYLCASSPWAGGYEQYFGPGTRLTVT.

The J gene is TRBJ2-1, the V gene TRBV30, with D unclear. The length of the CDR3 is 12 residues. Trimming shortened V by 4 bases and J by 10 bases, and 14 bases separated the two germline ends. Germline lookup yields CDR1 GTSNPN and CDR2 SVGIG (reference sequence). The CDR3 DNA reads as TGTGCCTGGATGATATCCCGAAAGGAGCAGTTCTTC. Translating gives CAWMISRKEQFF.

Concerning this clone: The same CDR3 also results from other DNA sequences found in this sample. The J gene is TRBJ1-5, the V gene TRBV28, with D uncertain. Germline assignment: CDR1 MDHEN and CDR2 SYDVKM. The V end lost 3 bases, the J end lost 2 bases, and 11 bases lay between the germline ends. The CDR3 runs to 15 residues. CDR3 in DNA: TGTGCCAGCAGTTTGGGAGGTCTTGGCAATCAGCCCCAGCATTTT. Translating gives CASSLGGLGNQPQHF.

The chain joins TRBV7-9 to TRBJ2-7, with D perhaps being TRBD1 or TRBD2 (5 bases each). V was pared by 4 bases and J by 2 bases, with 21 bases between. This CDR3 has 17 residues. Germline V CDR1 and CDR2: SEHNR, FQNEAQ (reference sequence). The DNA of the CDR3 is TGTGCCAGCAGCTCGCATTATTGGGACGGCGGACCCTACGAGCAGTACTTC. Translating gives CASSSHYWDGGPYEQYF.

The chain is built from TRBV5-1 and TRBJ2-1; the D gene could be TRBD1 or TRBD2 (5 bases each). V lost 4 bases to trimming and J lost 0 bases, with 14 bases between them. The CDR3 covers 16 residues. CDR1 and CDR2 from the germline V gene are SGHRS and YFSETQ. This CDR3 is CASSLGTGSSYNEQFF. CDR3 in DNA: TGCGCCAGCAGCCTAGGGACGGGGAGCTCCTACAATGAGCAGTTCTTC.

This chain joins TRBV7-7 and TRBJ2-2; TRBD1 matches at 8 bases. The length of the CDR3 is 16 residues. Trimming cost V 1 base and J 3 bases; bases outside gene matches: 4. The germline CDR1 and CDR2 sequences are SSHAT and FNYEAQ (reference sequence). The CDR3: CASSLGTGIDTGELFF. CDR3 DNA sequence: TGTGCCAGCAGCTTAGGGACAGGGATTGACACCGGGGAGCTGTTTTTT.

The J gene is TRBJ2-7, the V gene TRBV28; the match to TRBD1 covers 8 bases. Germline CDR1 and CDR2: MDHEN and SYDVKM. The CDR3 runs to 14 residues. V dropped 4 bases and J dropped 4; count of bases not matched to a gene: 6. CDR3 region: CASSYRGSMYEQYF. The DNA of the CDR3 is TGTGCCAGCAGTTACAGGGGGAGCATGTACGAGCAGTACTTC. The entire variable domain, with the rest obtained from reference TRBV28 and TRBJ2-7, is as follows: DVKVTQSSRYLVKRTGEKVFLECVQDMDHENMFWYRQDPGLGLRLIYFSYDVKMKEKGDIPEGYSVSREKKERFSLILESASTNQTSMYLCASSYRGSMYEQYFGPGTRLTVT.

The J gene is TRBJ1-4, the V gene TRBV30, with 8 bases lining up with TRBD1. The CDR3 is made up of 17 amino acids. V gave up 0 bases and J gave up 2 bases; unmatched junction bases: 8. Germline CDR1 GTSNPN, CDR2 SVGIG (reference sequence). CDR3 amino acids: CAWSVRTGWNTNEKLFF. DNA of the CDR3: TGTGCCTGGAGTGTAAGGACAGGGTGGAACACTAATGAAAAACTGTTTTTT.

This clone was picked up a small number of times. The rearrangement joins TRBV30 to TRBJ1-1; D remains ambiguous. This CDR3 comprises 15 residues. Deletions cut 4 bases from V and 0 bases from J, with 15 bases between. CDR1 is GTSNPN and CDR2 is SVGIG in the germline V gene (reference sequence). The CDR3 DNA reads TGTGCCTGGATTAAGGTCAGGACCATGAACACTGAAGCTTTCTTT. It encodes CAWIKVRTMNTEAFF.

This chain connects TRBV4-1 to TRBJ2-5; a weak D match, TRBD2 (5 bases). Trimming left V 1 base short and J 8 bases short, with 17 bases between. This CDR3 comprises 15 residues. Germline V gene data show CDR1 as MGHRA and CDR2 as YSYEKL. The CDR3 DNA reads TGCGCCAGCAGCCAAGGGATCGGACTTCCCCCAACCCAGTACTTC. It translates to CASSQGIGLPPTQYF.

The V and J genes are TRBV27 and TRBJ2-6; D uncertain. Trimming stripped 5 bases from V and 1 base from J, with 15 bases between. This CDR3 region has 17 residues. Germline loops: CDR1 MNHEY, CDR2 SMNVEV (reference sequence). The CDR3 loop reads CASSLSGVPSGANVLTF. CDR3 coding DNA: TGTGCCAGCAGTCTCTCCGGCGTCCCATCTGGGGCCAACGTCCTGACTTTC. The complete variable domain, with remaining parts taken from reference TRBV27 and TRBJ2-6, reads EAQVTQNPRYLITVTGKKLTVTCSQNMNHEYMSWYRQDPGLGLRQIYYSMNVEVTDKGDVPEGYKVSRKEKRNFPLILESPSPNQTSLYFCASSLSGVPSGANVLTFGAGSRLTVL.

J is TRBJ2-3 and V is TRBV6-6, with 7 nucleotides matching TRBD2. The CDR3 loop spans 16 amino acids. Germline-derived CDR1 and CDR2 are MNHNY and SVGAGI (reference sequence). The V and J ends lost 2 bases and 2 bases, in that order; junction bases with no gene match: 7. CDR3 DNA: TGTGCCAGCAGTTACCTGCGGGAGAGCCCCACAGATACGCAGTATTTT. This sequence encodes CASSYLRESPTDTQYF.

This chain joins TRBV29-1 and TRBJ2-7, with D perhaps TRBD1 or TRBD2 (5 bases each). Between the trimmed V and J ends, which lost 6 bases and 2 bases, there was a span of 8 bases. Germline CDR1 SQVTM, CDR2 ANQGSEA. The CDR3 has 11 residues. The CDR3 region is CSVGTPYEQYF. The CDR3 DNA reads TGCAGCGTCGGGACCCCCTACGAGCAGTACTTC.

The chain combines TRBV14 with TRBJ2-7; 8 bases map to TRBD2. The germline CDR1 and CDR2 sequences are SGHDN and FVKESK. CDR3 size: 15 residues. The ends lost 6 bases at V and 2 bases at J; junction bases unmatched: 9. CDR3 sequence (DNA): TGTGCCAGCAGTCCTTTAGCGGGACGAACCTACGAGCAGTACTTC. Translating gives CASSPLAGRTYEQYF.

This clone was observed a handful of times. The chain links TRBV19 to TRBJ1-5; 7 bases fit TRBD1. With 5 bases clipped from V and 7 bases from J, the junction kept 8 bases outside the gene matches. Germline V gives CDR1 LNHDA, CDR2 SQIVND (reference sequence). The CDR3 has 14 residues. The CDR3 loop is CASSVTGAGQPQHF. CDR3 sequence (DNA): TGTGCCAGTAGTGTTACAGGGGCCGGGCAGCCCCAGCATTTT.

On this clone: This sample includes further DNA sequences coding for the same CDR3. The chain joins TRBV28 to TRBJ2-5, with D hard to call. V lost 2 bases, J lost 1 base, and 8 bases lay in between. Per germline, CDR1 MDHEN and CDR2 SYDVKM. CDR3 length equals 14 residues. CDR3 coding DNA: TGTGCCAGCAGTTTAAGCCGGGTCCAAGAGACCCAGTACTTC. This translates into CASSLSRVQETQYF.

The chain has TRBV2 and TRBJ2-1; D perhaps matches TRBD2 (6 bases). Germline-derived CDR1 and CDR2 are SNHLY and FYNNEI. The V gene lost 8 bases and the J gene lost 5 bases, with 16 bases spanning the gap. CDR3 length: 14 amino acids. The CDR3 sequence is CASYSGSVNNEQFF. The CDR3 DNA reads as TGTGCCAGCTATAGCGGTAGCGTTAACAATGAGCAGTTCTTC.

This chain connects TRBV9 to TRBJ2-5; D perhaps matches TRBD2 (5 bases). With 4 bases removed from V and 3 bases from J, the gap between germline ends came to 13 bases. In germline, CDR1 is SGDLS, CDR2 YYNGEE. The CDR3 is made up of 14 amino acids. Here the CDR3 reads CASSPYVGEETQYF. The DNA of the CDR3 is TGTGCCAGCAGCCCCTATGTGGGAGAAGAGACCCAGTACTTC. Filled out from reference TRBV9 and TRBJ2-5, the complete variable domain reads DSGVTQTPKHLITATGQRVTLRCSPRSGDLSVYWYQQSLDQGLQFLIQYYNGEERAKGNILERFSAQQFPDLHSELNLSSLELGDSALYFCASSPYVGEETQYFGPGTRLLVL.

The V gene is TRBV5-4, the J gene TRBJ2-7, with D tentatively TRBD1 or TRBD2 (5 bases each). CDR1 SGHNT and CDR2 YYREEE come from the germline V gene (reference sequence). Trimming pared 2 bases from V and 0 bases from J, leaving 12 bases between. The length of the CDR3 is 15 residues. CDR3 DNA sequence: TGTGCCAGCAGCTTACAGGCTGGGACCTCCTACGAGCAGTACTTC. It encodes CASSLQAGTSYEQYF.

CDR3: CASSNGRTGGSGTQYF. The CDR3 nucleotides read TGTGCCAGTAGTAACGGGAGGACAGGGGGCTCTGGGACCCAGTACTTC. This chain joins TRBV19 and TRBJ2-5, with TRBD1 matching 11 bases. This CDR3 is 16 amino acids long. Germline CDR1 and CDR2: LNHDA and SQIVND (reference sequence). After removal of 4 bases from V and 7 bases from J, the junction contained 11 bases not matched to a gene.

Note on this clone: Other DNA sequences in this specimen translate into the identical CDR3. In DNA, the CDR3 is TGTGCCAGCAGCGTAGCGGGAGGGCCGAACACCGGGGAGCTGTTTTTT. Protein product: CASSVAGGPNTGELFF. The chain couples TRBV9 to TRBJ2-2, with TRBD2 identical over 8 bases. The V gene's germline CDR1 is SGDLS and CDR2 YYNGEE. V trimming: 0 bases; J trimming: 0 bases; junction bases outside the gene matches: 1. The CDR3 covers 16 residues.